The entry below gives a single T cell receptor (beta chain) sequence along with its context. This clonotype was found a few times. There is no known antigen for this receptor. Per-base quality was not reported, and no clone a single base away is much larger than it. From the germline V gene, CDR1 is SGHTA and CDR2 is FQGTGA. Germline trimming amounts to 3 bases on V and 1 base on J, with 6 as the count of junction bases outside the gene matches. Measured from the cysteine to the phenylalanine, the CDR3 is 18 residues long. Only the CDR3 region is kept as DNA, spanning 54 bases read in frame from base 1. Amplification of TCR beta CDR3 regions was carried out from RNA transcripts. A first-round RT-PCR of the TCR CDR3 used the HTBI primer set with the Qiagen OneStep RT-PCR kit. Libraries were constructed in a second round of multiplex PCR, after which size selection and purification were performed. Sequencing of the libraries was done on an Illumina HiSeq2000 using paired-end 100 bp reads. Per the authors' processing: SOAPnuke was used to process the raw data, with reads discarded if the reads contained adapters or uncalled bases, had a mean Phred below 15, or lacked an exact constant-primer or identifier match. High-quality paired reads were merged with COPE v1.2.5, and unique nucleotide sequences were defined as clonotypes. MiTCR v1.1 was used to align clonotypes to the IMGT TRBV, TRBD and TRBJ reference segments. Only V-J combinations with frequency above 0.0001, covering approximately 99% of repertoires, were analysed. The TCS score was defined as F50 (clonal expansion) divided by E x V (chaos), with BLOSUM62-based TCRdist calculated between CDR3 peptides within each V-J. Welch's t-statistics and random forest reduced around 510 V-J features to about 13, which were used in a naive Bayes classifier (R e1071). TCRdb handled the public reads itself, with Q25 trimming in fastp and clone calling in MiXCR, and kept productive beta chains. Each entry merges the rows of one CDR3 protein and shows their most common DNA and genes. TCRdb's processing, not the study's, gives the V and J calls here. The sample profile shows about 420,000 distinct CDR3 sequences; roughly 13% of them were found once. Jointly, the top ten make up 5.3% of the sample.

Stable Graves' hyperthyroidism was defined as no progression to ophthalmopathy during 18 months of follow-up. Hyperthyroidism patients were newly diagnosed, had a disease duration of under 2 months, and were aged 18 to 65 years. Exclusion was applied to patients with uncontrolled infections, other autoimmune diseases, pregnancy or lactation. Diagnoses relied on clinical symptoms, serum thyroxine and TRAb, thyroid ultrasound and orbital computed tomography. Ficoll-Paque density gradient centrifugation was used to isolate PBMCs from approximately 11 ml of fresh peripheral blood. Total RNA was extracted using Trizol reagent, and RNA quality was assessed on an Agilent 2100 Bioanalyzer. The sample comes from a study of T cells in Graves' hyperthyroidism and ophthalmopathy (dated 2019 in TCRdb). Turning to the overall study: Peripheral blood samples were taken at initial diagnosis, before any treatment was given. TCR V-J signatures able to tell the groups apart were searched for in a discovery cohort of 100 patients, of whom approximately 40 had Graves' ophthalmopathy and about 60 had stable Graves' hyperthyroidism. Whether ophthalmopathy could be predicted prospectively was tested in an independent validation cohort made up of under 20 hyperthyroidism patients plus 17 patients who later progressed to ophthalmopathy. The approximately 100 discovery patients were divided at random into training and test sets in a 7:3 ratio. In addition, the study compared T-cell repertoires in thyroid tissue and in blood from five to seven Graves' hyperthyroidism patients. After blood sampling, hyperthyroidism patients were treated with methimazole at a starting dose of 30 mg daily, and ophthalmopathy patients were treated with high-dose intravenous methylprednisolone. According to the paper, TCR Vbeta CDR3 sequencing was carried out on about 140 peripheral blood samples, which came from approximately 41 ophthalmopathy, 80 or so hyperthyroidism and roughly 17 progressor patients.

Overall study results and their limits: No statistical method was used to fix the sample size in advance, and group allocation was not hidden from the investigators. In validation, the model predicted progression to ophthalmopathy with roughly 70% sensitivity and over 72% specificity, a median of about 6 months before onset. A 13 V-J signature model separated ophthalmopathy from stable hyperthyroidism, with over 85% sensitivity and about 81% specificity in cross-validation and 80%/75% in testing. Most expanded thyroid clonotypes (frequency above 0.001) were also found in blood, which suggests that blood repertoires may mirror thyroid immune responses.

The sequenced sample was blood. The chain joins TRBV7-3 to TRBJ2-3; TRBD2 fits 14 bases in the junction. This receptor was taken from a woman aged 18-30 years with Graves' hyperthyroidism. The CDR3 has the sequence CASSLGGTSGSRTDTQYF. The nucleotides read TGTGCCAGCAGCTTGGGCGGGACTAGCGGGAGTCGCACAGATACGCAGTATTTT.